This TCR beta chain emerged from a study of tumor and adjacent non-tumor tissue in lung cancer. Study outcomes and limitations: Tumor repertoires had a smaller top 100 clone share than normal lung.

To note about this clonotype: Its antigen is not known.

This CDR3 is 14 amino acids long. V lost 8 bases, J lost 4 bases, and 15 bases lay in between. The germline gives CDR1 MDHEN, CDR2 SYDVKM. The template was RNA from unsorted bulk tissue. The library came from three nested PCR rounds adapted from ARM-PCR protocols. Each CDR3 protein gets one entry after TCRdb re-called the multiplex PCR reads with MiXCR. The sample records more than 60,000 distinct CDR3 sequences, around four fifths being singletons. The chain couples TRBV28 to TRBJ1-5; TRBD1 is a possible D gene (5 bases). This TCR was sampled from a woman between 50 and 59 years old with non-small cell lung cancer. Source material: lung tumor tissue. The CDR3: CASAWTRGNQPQHF. As DNA, the CDR3 is TGTGCCAGCGCTTGGACCCGGGGGAATCAGCCCCAGCATTTT.